Below are 24 T cell receptor beta chains sequenced from a single sample in a study of beta chain features in type 1 diabetes. Expressed TCRB transcripts were sequenced after all isolated RNA was converted to cDNA. Only in-frame clones appear in the TCRdb table, and some are missing; sequencing was by immunoSEQ multiplex PCR. The sample records 130,000 to 150,000 clones, roughly 48% being singletons. Sequencing used Tregs from blood. The source of these receptors is a man between 18 and 35 years old in good health.

The V call is TRBV27, the J call TRBJ1-2; 7 bases align to TRBD1. The CDR3 has 13 amino acids. V dropped 8 bases and J dropped 5; count of bases not matched to a gene: 8. Germline V lookup: CDR1 MNHEY, CDR2 SMNVEV (reference sequence). CDR3: CASRPRRGYGYTF. In DNA, the CDR3 is TGTGCCAGCCGCCCCCGCAGGGGGTATGGCTACACCTTC.

The chain combines TRBV7-9 with TRBJ1-1, with D perhaps TRBD1 (6 bases). Germline CDR1 and CDR2: SEHNR and FQNEAQ (reference sequence). The CDR3 contains 14 residues. The ends were cut back, 3 bases at V and 1 base at J, with 9 bases in the middle. Written as DNA, the CDR3 is TGTGCCAGCAGCTTTAGACAGGCGAACACTGAAGCTTTCTTT. It is translated as CASSFRQANTEAFF.

The chain is built from TRBV11-2 and TRBJ1-1; perhaps TRBD1 as D (5 bases). The length of the CDR3 is 13 residues. CDR1 is SGHAT and CDR2 is FQNNGV in the germline V gene. V lost 5 bases and J lost 1, with 8 bases in between. The CDR3 region has the DNA TGTGCCAGCAGCCCAGGGAAGAACACTGAAGCTTTCTTT. This sequence encodes CASSPGKNTEAFF.

The chain's CDR3 is CASSSTSLAETQYF. The CDR3 nucleotides read TGTGCCAGCAGTTCCACTAGTCTCGCAGAGACCCAGTACTTC. V and J are TRBV28 and TRBJ2-5; perhaps TRBD2 as D (5 bases). The germline V and J ends were trimmed by 4 bases and 4 bases, with 13 bases remaining between them. Germline CDR1 reads MDHEN; CDR2 reads SYDVKM. This CDR3 has 14 residues.

The chain couples TRBV7-2 to TRBJ2-3; 16 nucleotides line up with TRBD2. The CDR3 extends over 18 amino acids. V lost 1 base, J lost 10 bases, and 11 bases stayed unmatched. Germline assignment: CDR1 SGHTA and CDR2 FQGNSA. The CDR3 protein is CASSLGFGTSGRASAQYF. The CDR3 DNA sequence: TGTGCCAGCAGCTTAGGTTTTGGGACTAGCGGGAGGGCCTCGGCGCAGTATTTT.

V is TRBV4-1 and J is TRBJ2-2; possible D gene TRBD2, 6 bases. Germline V CDR1 and CDR2: MGHRA, YSYEKL. V lost 2 bases to trimming and J lost 4 bases, with 8 bases between them. There are 14 residues in the CDR3. The CDR3 DNA reads TGCGCCAGCAGCCAAAGGAGGGCCACCGGGGAGCTGTTTTTT. As protein: CASSQRRATGELFF.

The rearrangement joins TRBV28 to TRBJ2-3; 9 positions match TRBD2. V shed 7 bases and J 8 bases; nucleotides not matched to a gene: 7. Germline V CDR1 and CDR2: MDHEN, SYDVKM. The CDR3 consists of 13 residues. The CDR3 reads CASMEREAGTQYF. CDR3 DNA sequence: TGTGCCAGCATGGAGCGGGAGGCTGGTACGCAGTATTTT. The full variable domain, its missing parts supplied by reference TRBV28 and TRBJ2-3, is DVKVTQSSRYLVKRTGEKVFLECVQDMDHENMFWYRQDPGLGLRLIYFSYDVKMKEKGDIPEGYSVSREKKERFSLILESASTNQTSMYLCASMEREAGTQYFGPGTRLTVL.

The chain recombines TRBV4-3 with TRBJ2-5; 7 bases are shared with TRBD2. Germline V lookup: CDR1 LGHNA, CDR2 YSLEER. The V segment lost 1 base and the J segment 5 bases; nucleotides outside the gene matches: 13. This CDR3 region has 17 residues. In nucleotides, the CDR3 is TGCGCCAGCAGCCAAGTAGCGGTAGCGGGCCTCGGGGAGACCCAGTACTTC. Translation: CASSQVAVAGLGETQYF.

CDR3 DNA: TGTGCCAGCAGCCAATTTCAGGTCCAGTTCTTC. This gives the protein CASSQFQVQFF. The rearrangement uses TRBV4-2 and TRBJ2-1; no definite D call. The CDR3 covers 11 residues. Trimming stripped 2 bases from V and 13 bases from J, with 9 bases between. Germline assignment: CDR1 LGHNA and CDR2 YNFKEQ.

The chain uses TRBV7-6 and TRBJ2-1; a weak D match, TRBD2 (6 bases). V lost 5 bases and J 5 bases, leaving 10 bases between the germline ends. The germline V gene encodes CDR1 SGHVS and CDR2 FNYEAQ. The CDR3 is 13 amino acids. CDR3 DNA sequence: TGTGCCAGCAGCCCTTGGAGGGACAATGAGCAGTTCTTC. Translation: CASSPWRDNEQFF.

The rearrangement links TRBV7-9 to TRBJ1-1; a weak D match, TRBD1 (5 bases). This CDR3 has 14 residues. The germline CDR1 and CDR2 sequences are SEHNR and FQNEAQ (reference sequence). The V end was cut by 3 bases, the J end by 0 bases, with 8 bases between. The CDR3 loop reads CASSFRGLNTEAFF. The CDR3 nucleotides are TGTGCCAGCAGCTTCCGGGGGTTGAACACTGAAGCTTTCTTT.

The chain uses TRBV6-5 and TRBJ2-5; weak D call: TRBD1 (5 bases). CDR1 and CDR2 (germline): MNHEY, SVGAGI. V lost 5 bases to trimming and J lost 5 bases, with 15 bases between them. The CDR3 sequence is 14 residues long. The CDR3 loop is CASSTGGARETQYF. CDR3 in DNA: TGTGCCAGCAGTACTGGTGGGGCCCGGGAGACCCAGTACTTC.

This clone was found a few times. The chain has TRBV29-1 and TRBJ1-2; 7 nucleotides agree with TRBD1. Looked up from germline, CDR1 is SQVTM and CDR2 is ANQGSEA. Losses at the gene ends were 3 bases for V and 3 bases for J; bases not matched to a gene: 4. This CDR3 is built from 13 residues. CDR3 sequence: CSVDPGGYYGYTF. DNA for the CDR3: TGCAGCGTTGACCCAGGGGGGTACTATGGCTACACCTTC.

CDR3 residues: CASSPGQGKQPQHF. For the CDR3, the DNA is TGTGCCAGCAGTCCGGGACAGGGAAAACAGCCCCAGCATTTT. This sequence joins TRBV28 and TRBJ1-5; 9 nucleotides match TRBD1. CDR1 is MDHEN, CDR2 SYDVKM, per germline. The trim removed 5 bases at V and 7 bases at J, leaving 6 bases unmatched. This CDR3 has 14 amino acids.

This sequence joins TRBV6-1 and TRBJ2-5; 12 nucleotides agree with TRBD1. The end of the DNA is better explained by TRBJ2-7, so the J call may be wrong. The CDR3 consists of 14 residues. The V gene's germline CDR1 is MNHNS and CDR2 SASEGT. The CDR3 sequence: CASRGTGGFYEQYF. Written as DNA, the CDR3 is TGTGCCAGCAGGGGGACAGGGGGCTTCTACGAGCAGTACTTC.

This clone was observed a few times. The rearrangement uses TRBV10-3 and TRBJ2-7; TRBD1 agrees at 9 bases. Unmatched junction bases numbered 3, after V lost 9 bases and J lost 0 bases. CDR1 ENHRY and CDR2 SYGVKD come from the germline V gene. This CDR3 spans 13 amino acids. The chain's CDR3 is CAIRTGDSYEQYF. For the CDR3, the DNA is TGTGCCATACGGACAGGGGACTCCTACGAGCAGTACTTC.

This sequence joins TRBV18 and TRBJ1-1; D gene uncertain. Trimming cost V 2 bases and J 0 bases, with 10 bases left between them. From germline, CDR1 is KGHSH and CDR2 LQKENI. This CDR3 is built from 15 residues. CDR3 sequence (DNA): TGTGCCAGCTCACCAGGGCAGGCCGTGAACACTGAAGCTTTCTTT. It specifies CASSPGQAVNTEAFF.

This clone was observed a few times. V is TRBV27 and J is TRBJ2-7; the D gene is possibly TRBD1 (6 bases). The germline gives CDR1 MNHEY, CDR2 SMNVEV (reference sequence). Trimming removed 6 bases from V and 0 bases from J, with 9 bases in between. The CDR3 totals 13 residues. As DNA, the CDR3 is TGTGCCAGCAGCCGACAGGTCTCCTACGAGCAGTACTTC. The encoded protein is CASSRQVSYEQYF.

This clone has a single count. This chain connects TRBV29-1 to TRBJ2-5; tentative D call: TRBD2 (5 bases). Matching the DNA end better, TRBJ2-7 makes the J call doubtful. Germline CDR1 is SQVTM and CDR2 is ANQGSEA. CDR3 length equals 11 residues. Here the CDR3 DNA reads TGCAGCGGACGGGGAAACTACGAGCAGTACTTC. This sequence encodes CSGRGNYEQYF.

V and J are TRBV19 and TRBJ1-5; TRBD1 is a possible D gene (6 bases). V was clipped by 9 bases and J by 1 base, with 16 bases between them. CDR1 and CDR2 from the germline V gene are LNHDA and SQIVND (reference sequence). The CDR3 spans 15 residues. CDR3 sequence reads: CASGVRTVSNQPQHF. Here the CDR3 DNA reads TGTGCCAGCGGGGTGCGGACAGTAAGCAATCAGCCCCAGCATTTT.

V gene TRBV4-3 combines with J gene TRBJ1-1, with TRBD1 identical over 9 bases. This CDR3 is built from 15 residues. Per germline, CDR1 LGHNA and CDR2 YSLEER. J lost 4 bases, V lost 6 bases, and 9 bases had no gene match. The CDR3 protein is CASRAQGAVVTEAFF. The CDR3 DNA sequence: TGCGCCAGCAGAGCACAGGGGGCCGTTGTCACTGAAGCTTTCTTT.

The chain joins TRBV10-3 to TRBJ2-5, with a tentative D call TRBD1 (6 bases). CDR1 and CDR2 (germline): ENHRY, SYGVKD. This CDR3 region has 14 residues. The germline V and J ends were trimmed by 3 bases and 5 bases, with 13 bases remaining between them. The DNA for the CDR3 is TGTGCCATCAGTGATGGGGGCAGGAGGGAGACCCAGTACTTC. Translated, it gives CAISDGGRRETQYF.

The chain recombines TRBV6-6 with TRBJ1-1; 12 bases map to TRBD1. This CDR3 spans 16 amino acids. The V segment lost 0 bases and the J segment 7 bases; nucleotides outside the gene matches: 6. Germline CDR1 reads MNHNY; CDR2 reads SVGAGI (reference sequence). CDR3 bases: TGTGCCAGCAGTTACTCTGGGACAGGGGGCGGGAGTGAAGCTTTCTTT. Encoded protein: CASSYSGTGGGSEAFF.

The chain joins TRBV11-3 to TRBJ2-1, with TRBD2 matching over 12 bases. CDR3 size: 16 residues. Germline trimming cut 2 bases from V and 2 bases from J; bases unmatched to any gene: 1. Germline V gene lookup returns CDR1 SGHNT and CDR2 YENEEA. The CDR3 spells CASSLRLAGAYNEQFF. DNA for the CDR3: TGTGCCAGCAGCTTAAGACTAGCGGGGGCCTACAATGAGCAGTTCTTC. Supplemented by reference TRBV11-3 and TRBJ2-1, the full variable domain reads EAGVVQSPRYKIIEKKQPVAFWCNPISGHNTLYWYLQNLGQGPELLIRYENEEAVDDSQLPKDRFSAERLKGVDSTLKIQPAELGDSAVYLCASSLRLAGAYNEQFFGPGTRLTVL.